These T cell receptor beta chains were read from a single sample in a study of shared clonotypes between healthy human individuals. Some clones are missing from TCRdb's copy, which holds only in-frame ones; the method was immunoSEQ multiplex PCR. Of 2,500,000 or so clones in the sample, around nine tenths were seen once. The sample taken for sequencing was naive CD4+ T cells sorted from blood. The receptor set was obtained from a young man in good health. The CDR3 runs from the conserved cysteine through the conserved F or W. The order of the fields is J gene, clone size, CDR3 length, D gene, V gene, CDR3 protein. A D gene is named only where the DNA matches it firmly. Only part of the rows carry a size: once, few, many, or a class if the clone is expanded.

TRBJ1-5 | NA | 14 | NA | TRBV6-1 | CASSLSGSNQPQHF
TRBJ2-7 | NA | 14 | NA | TRBV11-2 | CASSLDPSSYEQYF
TRBJ1-1 | NA | 13 | NA | TRBV5-1 | CASSLGQRSEAFF
TRBJ1-5 | NA | 15 | TRBD1 | TRBV18 | CASSPRQGDNQPQHF
TRBJ2-7 | NA | 14 | NA | TRBV2 | CASSLRAGAYEQYF
TRBJ1-5 | once | 14 | NA | TRBV6-6 | CASLAGAVRQPQHF
TRBJ2-1 | NA | 18 | TRBD2 | TRBV13 | CASSITTSGSLIRREQFF
TRBJ2-7 | NA | 13 | NA | TRBV2 | CASSEDTGYEQYF
TRBJ2-2 | NA | 14 | TRBD1 | TRBV6-1 | CASRRDSYTGELFF
TRBJ2-2 | NA | 16 | TRBD2 | TRBV5-1 | CASSPLAGGSTGELFF
TRBJ1-2 | NA | 17 | NA | TRBV7-2 | CASSRPGLGQDNYGYTF
TRBJ2-7 | NA | 13 | NA | TRBV30 | CAWRAHNRAPEYF
TRBJ2-5 | NA | 16 | TRBD2 | TRBV5-1 | CASSLSGGALQETQYF
TRBJ2-7 | NA | 14 | NA | TRBV6-1 | CASNRDLARSEQYF
TRBJ2-1 | once | 14 | NA | TRBV6-5 | CATNPPTGRNEQFF
TRBJ2-7 | once | 16 | TRBD1 | TRBV5-1 | CASSLALWDSPYEQYF
TRBJ2-5 | NA | 18 | TRBD2 | TRBV11-2 | CASSTERRLAGGQETQYF
TRBJ2-7 | NA | 15 | NA | TRBV19 | CASSILAVGYYEQYF
TRBJ2-7 | once | 11 | NA | TRBV7-2 | CASSSYQEQYF
TRBJ2-7 | NA | 14 | TRBD1 | TRBV2 | CASSATGMLYEQYF
TRBJ1-1 | few | 15 | NA | TRBV2 | CASSEGGLMNTEAFF
TRBJ2-5 | NA | 14 | TRBD2 | TRBV7-7 | CASSELAGQETQYF
TRBJ2-2 | NA | 15 | TRBD2 | TRBV6-1 | CASSAGGTSAGELFF
TRBJ2-1 | NA | 13 | TRBD2 | TRBV30 | CAWMRGGRHEQFF
TRBJ2-7 | NA | 12 | TRBD2 | TRBV7-9 | CASSGLAHEQYF
TRBJ2-2 | once | 17 | TRBD1 | TRBV10-2 | CASSESGQGAGTGELFF
TRBJ2-7 | NA | 12 | NA | TRBV30 | CAWSVTQYEQYF
TRBJ2-6 | NA | 16 | NA | TRBV19 | CASSAPRPPGANVLTF
TRBJ2-3 | NA | 15 | TRBD2 | TRBV25-1 | CASTGEGFSTDTQYF
TRBJ2-7 | NA | 16 | TRBD1 | TRBV10-3 | CAISEVTGGRAYEQYF
TRBJ2-5 | few | 15 | NA | TRBV4-3 | CASSHRDKDQETQYF
TRBJ2-7 | NA | 14 | NA | TRBV2 | CASRNRDVSYEQYF
TRBJ1-2 | NA | 15 | TRBD1 | TRBV30 | CAGNDRGRQVYGYTF
TRBJ2-4 | NA | 16 | TRBD2 | TRBV5-4 | CASSVGAGGAKNIQYF
TRBJ1-2 | NA | 13 | NA | TRBV6-6 | CASSPRDVYGYTF
TRBJ2-3 | NA | 16 | TRBD2 | TRBV25-1 | CASSEFGSWGGDTQYF
TRBJ1-2 | NA | 13 | NA | TRBV6-5 | CASSYSGTYGYTF